This record looks at one TCR beta chain sequence and its context. The sample originates from a study of patients and donors after allogeneic stem cell transplantation. TCRdb fed the RT-PCR reads into MiXCR, producing one record per CDR3 protein. The table shows approximately 200,000 distinct CDR3 sequences, with roughly 40% occurring only once. CDR1 and CDR2 (germline): SGHVS, FQNEAQ. The V and J ends lost 5 bases and 2 bases, in that order; junction bases with no gene match: 8. The CDR3 runs to 16 residues. Sequenced input: blood, either unsorted or a sorted T cell fraction (not recorded which). The chain has TRBV7-8 and TRBJ2-5, with TRBD2 identical over 10 bases. This receptor was identified in a human donor who was either an allogeneic HSCT recipient or a stem cell or donor lymphocyte infusion donor (not recorded which). It is not recorded whose cells these are; they may come from a transplant donor. CDR3 in amino acids: CASSRRLAGLQETQYF. In DNA, the CDR3 is TGTGCCAGCAGCCGCCGACTAGCGGGTTTACAAGAGACCCAGTACTTC.